A selection of T cell receptor beta chains follows, all from one sample in a study of T-cell memory formation after mild COVID-19. TCRdb itself ran the 5' RACE reads through MiXCR, one entry per CDR3 protein. Here the sample spans 550,000 to 650,000 distinct CDR3 sequences, 15% to 20% being singletons. Sequencing was performed on PBMCs or a T cell subset sorted from them (not recorded which). All receptors derive from an adult woman who had mild COVID-19 (a few samples of this study predate the infection). Cell type and time point are not known. The CDR3 runs from the conserved cysteine through the conserved F or W. The D gene is left open where the match is weak. Clone sizes are given selectively: once, few, many, or a class where the clone is expanded.

TRBV9	TRBJ1-4	NA	NA	15	CASSPSPSVAEKLFF	TGTGCCAGCAGCCCTAGCCCATCAGTGGCGGAAAAACTGTTTTTT
TRBV6-6	TRBJ1-6	NA	few	15	CASSYIQAGDSPLHF	TGTGCCAGCAGTTACATCCAGGCTGGGGATTCACCCCTCCACTTT
TRBV7-3	TRBJ2-1	NA	NA	14	CASSSGFFGNEQFF	TGTGCCAGCAGCTCAGGGTTTTTTGGCAATGAGCAGTTCTTC
TRBV9	TRBJ2-2	NA	few	13	CASRTGDTGELFF	TGTGCCAGCAGAACAGGAGACACCGGGGAGCTGTTTTTT
TRBV29-1	TRBJ1-1	TRBD1	NA	13	CSARTGLNTEAFF	TGCAGCGCCCGGACAGGGTTGAACACTGAAGCTTTCTTT
TRBV20-1	TRBJ2-2	TRBD2	few	17	CSARDLYSGGNTGELFF	TGCAGTGCTAGAGATTTGTACAGCGGGGGGAACACCGGGGAGCTGTTTTTT
TRBV9	TRBJ1-5	NA	few	13	CASSEQGTQPQHF	TGTGCCAGCAGTGAACAGGGAACCCAGCCCCAGCATTTT
TRBV7-2	TRBJ2-3	TRBD2	NA	16	CASSLYIREEADTQYF	TGTGCCAGCAGCTTATATATACGGGAGGAGGCAGATACGCAGTATTTT
TRBV7-9	TRBJ1-1	TRBD1	NA	15	CASSPQGQSPTEAFF	TGTGCCAGCAGCCCCCAGGGACAGAGTCCCACTGAAGCTTTCTTT
TRBV7-3	TRBJ2-3	TRBD2	NA	18	CASSLTLGTSGGADTQYF	TGTGCCAGCAGCTTAACGTTAGGCACTAGCGGGGGGGCAGATACGCAGTATTTT
TRBV11-2	TRBJ1-1	NA	few	13	CASTLGLGTEAFF	TGTGCCAGCACCCTAGGATTGGGAACTGAAGCTTTCTTT
TRBV5-1	TRBJ2-2	NA	few	14	CASSTDANTGELFF	TGCGCCAGCAGCACAGATGCGAACACCGGGGAGCTGTTTTTT
TRBV29-1	TRBJ2-5	TRBD2	NA	14	CSVEGGGPWETQYF	TGCAGCGTTGAAGGGGGAGGGCCCTGGGAGACCCAGTACTTC
TRBV5-1	TRBJ2-3	NA	NA	17	CASSSYRDHETTDTQYF	TGCGCCAGCAGCTCATACAGGGACCACGAAACCACAGATACGCAGTATTTT